The 25 T cell receptor beta chains given below trace back to one sample, sequenced in a study of T cell changes during pregnancy in multiple sclerosis. Sequencing was performed with immunoSEQ multiplex PCR; in TCRdb, only in-frame clones are kept and a portion is missing. The data hold approximately 88,000 clones, with roughly 92% observed a single time. The input for sequencing was peripheral blood, taken in the first trimester of pregnancy. These TCRs come from a female donor with multiple sclerosis, enrolled in a pregnancy study.

Remarks on this clone: Other DNA sequences within the sample encode an identical CDR3. J is TRBJ2-7 and V is TRBV29-1; 7 bases agree with TRBD1. Germline V gives CDR1 SQVTM, CDR2 ANQGSEA. The CDR3 has 12 amino acids. Trimming cost V 5 bases and J 5 bases; bases outside gene matches: 6. CDR3 region: CSVKTGSHEQYF. The CDR3 DNA sequence: TGCAGCGTTAAGACAGGGTCCCACGAGCAGTACTTC.

The chain uses TRBV5-6 and TRBJ1-1; 7 positions agree with TRBD1. Germline V lookup: CDR1 SGHDT, CDR2 YYEEEE. This CDR3 has 13 amino acids. V lost 0 bases to trimming and J lost 14 bases; unmatched junction nucleotides: 10. Here the CDR3 DNA reads TGTGCCAGCAGCTTGGACGGGCAAAACAGGGGATTCTTT. Amino acids: CASSLDGQNRGFF.

The chain employs TRBV29-1 and TRBJ1-1; D is unresolved. The CDR3 runs 13 residues. Looked up from germline, CDR1 is SQVTM and CDR2 is ANQGSEA. Trimming left V 6 bases short and J 5 bases short, with 16 bases between. The CDR3 DNA is TGCAGCGTGTGCCGGAGGTTGGCTACTGAAGCTTTCTTT. Its translation: CSVCRRLATEAFF.

CDR3: CSVELTGSDRVDQPQHF. CDR3 nucleotides: TGCAGCGTTGAATTGACTGGATCGGACAGGGTGGATCAGCCCCAGCATTTT. The V call is TRBV29-1, the J call TRBJ1-5, with 8 bases that match TRBD1. J lost 5 bases, V lost 2 bases, and 14 bases had no gene match. The germline CDR1 and CDR2 sequences are SQVTM and ANQGSEA. The CDR3 consists of 17 residues.

The chain employs TRBV7-9 and TRBJ1-2, with D unresolved. The CDR3 spans 16 residues. Germline assignment: CDR1 SEHNR and CDR2 FQNEAQ (reference sequence). V shed 0 bases and J shed 0 bases, with 11 bases lying between them. CDR3 in amino acids: CASSLALKESNYGYTF. The CDR3 coding sequence is TGTGCCAGCAGCTTAGCGCTAAAAGAATCTAACTATGGCTACACCTTC.

CDR3 sequence: CASSLAGGVEPQHF. CDR3 coding DNA: TGTGCCAGCAGTTTAGCCGGGGGAGTGGAGCCCCAGCATTTT. The V gene is TRBV28, the J gene TRBJ1-5; D is perhaps TRBD1 (5 bases). The CDR3 runs 14 residues. V was clipped by 2 bases and J by 8 bases, with 13 bases between them. Germline-derived CDR1 and CDR2 are MDHEN and SYDVKM.

This chain joins TRBV7-9 and TRBJ1-1; a possible D gene is TRBD1 (5 bases). This CDR3 contains 12 residues. Trimming removed 5 bases at V and 7 bases at J, with 11 bases between. The V gene's germline CDR1 is SEHNR and CDR2 FQNEAQ (reference sequence). The CDR3 reads CASSLDSFEAFF. CDR3 DNA sequence: TGTGCCAGCAGCCTCGACAGCTTTGAAGCTTTCTTT.

V and J are TRBV19 and TRBJ2-1; TRBD1 matches 9 bases. The CDR3 contains 14 residues. The V segment lost 5 bases and the J segment 6 bases; nucleotides outside the gene matches: 5. The germline CDR1 and CDR2 sequences are LNHDA and SQIVND (reference sequence). CDR3 nucleotides: TGTGCCAGTAGTGCGGGACAGGGTGGCAATGAGCAGTTCTTC. This translates into CASSAGQGGNEQFF.

Comment on this clone: The junction shows a germline mismatch at one end, possibly a read error. The chain couples TRBV5-8 to TRBJ2-7; 12 bases line up with TRBD1. Germline CDR1 is SGHTS and CDR2 is YDEGEE. This CDR3 region has 15 residues. DNA of the CDR3: TGTGCCAGCAGCTTGGAGGGACAGGGGGCGTACGCGATGGAATTC. This codes for CASSLEGQGAYAMEF.

The chain links TRBV23-1 to TRBJ2-7; D is unclear. TRBV23-1 belongs to the ORF category, with a function that is uncertain. The length of the CDR3 is 14 residues. The V end lost 0 bases, the J end lost 3 bases, and 9 bases lay between the germline ends. CDR3 bases: TGCGCCAGCAGTCAATCGTTTCACAGCTACGAGCAGTACTTC. Residues: CASSQSFHSYEQYF.

The chain links TRBV4-3 to TRBJ2-7, with a possible D match to TRBD2 (5 bases). The CDR3 runs to 15 residues. The V end was cut by 4 bases, the J end by 3 bases, with 16 bases between. Germline V gives CDR1 LGHNA, CDR2 YSLEER. The CDR3 region is CASSLATGIVYEQYF. CDR3 coding DNA: TGCGCCAGCAGCCTTGCAACCGGGATAGTCTACGAGCAGTACTTC.

The chain is built from TRBV5-4 and TRBJ1-2, with unresolved D. This CDR3 has 17 residues. From germline, CDR1 is SGHNT and CDR2 YYREEE (reference sequence). Trimming took 0 bases from V and 0 from J, leaving 15 bases between them. CDR3 DNA sequence: TGTGCCAGCAGCTTGGCCAGTGGCATTCGAACTAACTATGGCTACACCTTC. Translation gives CASSLASGIRTNYGYTF. Full variable domain (rest looked up from reference TRBV5-4 and TRBJ1-2): ETGVTQSPTHLIKTRGQQVTLRCSSQSGHNTVSWYQQALGQGPQFIFQYYREEENGRGNFPPRFSGLQFPNYSSELNVNALELDDSALYLCASSLASGIRTNYGYTFGSGTRLTVV.

The chain is built from TRBV27 and TRBJ2-7; 9 nucleotides align to TRBD1. Germline V gene lookup returns CDR1 MNHEY and CDR2 SMNVEV (reference sequence). This CDR3 has 15 residues. V lost 2 bases, J lost 6 bases, and 8 bases stayed unmatched. The CDR3 reads CASSLSRDRVFEQYF. The CDR3 region has the DNA TGTGCCAGCAGTTTAAGCCGGGACAGGGTGTTCGAGCAGTACTTC.

V is TRBV28 and J is TRBJ1-4, with 9 bases lining up with TRBD1. V trimming: 7 bases; J trimming: 9 bases; junction bases outside the gene matches: 12. The CDR3 spans 15 residues. CDR1 is MDHEN and CDR2 is SYDVKM in the germline V gene. In DNA form, the CDR3 reads TGTGCCAGCACCCCCCCAGGGACAGGGTTTCAAAAACTGTTTTTT. Translated: CASTPPGTGFQKLFF.

The V and J genes are TRBV30 and TRBJ2-3; no clear D. The germline gives CDR1 GTSNPN, CDR2 SVGIG (reference sequence). The CDR3 loop spans 14 amino acids. V lost 2 bases, J lost 0 bases, and 9 bases lay in between. In DNA, the CDR3 is TGTGCCTGGAGTTTTGATACTAGCACAGATACGCAGTATTTT. Translated, it gives CAWSFDTSTDTQYF.

The chain joins TRBV2 to TRBJ1-2, with TRBD1 matching 9 bases. From germline, CDR1 is SNHLY and CDR2 FYNNEI. Trimming took 6 bases from V and 8 from J; bases not matched to a gene: 1. This CDR3 is built from 11 residues. CDR3 amino acids: CASRGTGGYTF. The CDR3 DNA reads as TGTGCCAGCAGGGGGACAGGGGGCTACACCTTC. Complete variable domain (other parts from reference TRBV2 and TRBJ1-2): EPEVTQTPSHQVTQMGQEVILRCVPISNHLYFYWYRQILGQKVEFLVSFYNNEISEKSEIFDDQFSVERPDGSNFTLKIRSTKLEDSAMYFCASRGTGGYTFGSGTRLTVV.

In nucleotides, the CDR3 is TGTGCCAGCAGTGAATCTAGACCTGGACTAGCGGGACATGAGCAGTTCTTC. This codes for CASSESRPGLAGHEQFF. This chain connects TRBV25-1 to TRBJ2-1; 12 positions agree with TRBD2. V lost 1 base and J lost 8; bases outside the gene matches: 9. From germline, CDR1 is MGHDK and CDR2 SYGVNS. The CDR3 runs to 17 residues.

The V and J genes are TRBV23-1 and TRBJ1-1, with D possibly TRBD1 on 5 matching bases. TRBV23-1 is an ORF, and what it does is uncertain. This CDR3 contains 16 residues. Trimming removed 2 bases from V and 2 bases from J, with 15 bases in between. This CDR3 is CASSQPSRGLNTEAFF. The CDR3 DNA reads as TGCGCCAGCAGTCAACCCTCAAGGGGACTAAACACTGAAGCTTTCTTT.

The chain has TRBV2 and TRBJ2-7, with a weak D call TRBD2 (5 bases). The CDR3 has 14 amino acids. CDR1 is SNHLY, CDR2 FYNNEI, per germline. The V end was cut by 6 bases, the J end by 5 bases, with 17 bases between. CDR3 bases: TGTGCCAGCAGACCGGACGAGGGTAGAGACGAGCAGTACTTC. It encodes CASRPDEGRDEQYF.

The V call is TRBV19, the J call TRBJ1-5, with D possibly TRBD1 on 5 matching bases. Germline CDR1 and CDR2: LNHDA and SQIVND (reference sequence). V shed 4 bases and J shed 9 bases, with 22 bases lying between them. The CDR3 sequence is 16 residues long. As DNA, the CDR3 is TGTGCCAGTAGTAGACTCCTCGAGGTTCTCGGGGGGCCCCAGCATTTT. Residues: CASSRLLEVLGGPQHF. The entire variable domain, with the rest obtained from reference TRBV19 and TRBJ1-5, is as follows: DGGITQSPKYLFRKEGQNVTLSCEQNLNHDAMYWYRQDPGQGLRLIYYSQIVNDFQKGDIAEGYSVSREKKESFPLTVTSAQKNPTAFYLCASSRLLEVLGGPQHFGDGTRLSIL.

The genes are TRBV10-3 and TRBJ1-1; 7 bases line up with TRBD1. This CDR3 is built from 15 residues. Germline CDR1 and CDR2: ENHRY and SYGVKD. Trimming took 6 bases from V and 1 from J; bases not matched to a gene: 8. CDR3 loop: CAISGKEGANTEAFF. As DNA, the CDR3 is TGTGCCATCAGCGGCAAGGAGGGGGCGAACACTGAAGCTTTCTTT.

The rearrangement uses TRBV5-6 and TRBJ1-3, with 9 bases aligning to TRBD1. Germline CDR1 is SGHDT and CDR2 is YYEEEE. Losses at the gene ends were 3 bases for V and 8 bases for J; bases not matched to a gene: 6. The CDR3 extends over 14 amino acids. This CDR3 reads CASSSGTGIYTIYF. The CDR3 DNA reads as TGTGCCAGCAGCTCCGGGACAGGGATATACACCATATATTTT. The full variable domain, in which reference TRBV5-6 and TRBJ1-3 provide the parts outside the CDR3, is DAGVTQSPTHLIKTRGQQVTLRCSPKSGHDTVSWYQQALGQGPQFIFQYYEEEERQRGNFPDRFSGHQFPNYSSELNVNALLLGDSALYLCASSSGTGIYTIYFGEGSWLTVV.

The genes are TRBV5-5 and TRBJ1-1; D gene ambiguous. The germline gives CDR1 SGHKS, CDR2 YYEKEE (reference sequence). With 4 bases removed from V and 8 bases from J, the gap between germline ends came to 9 bases. The CDR3 has 11 residues. CDR3 in DNA: TGTGCCAGCAGCCATGACGGGGAAGCTTTCTTT. Protein: CASSHDGEAFF.

The V and J genes are TRBV19 and TRBJ1-5; 7 bases are a match to TRBD1. This CDR3 comprises 16 residues. Germline trimming cut 2 bases from V and 3 bases from J; bases unmatched to any gene: 7. CDR1 is LNHDA and CDR2 is SQIVND in the germline V gene (reference sequence). In nucleotides, the CDR3 is TGTGCCAGTAGTATATACTCGGGACAGCACAATCAGCCCCAGCATTTT. Amino acids: CASSIYSGQHNQPQHF.

V usage is TRBV27 and J usage is TRBJ2-3; 7 nucleotides agree with TRBD2. The ends lost 6 bases at V and 2 bases at J; junction bases unmatched: 11. The CDR3 has 16 residues. Germline loops: CDR1 MNHEY, CDR2 SMNVEV (reference sequence). CDR3 nucleotide sequence: TGTGCCAGCAGCCCACTGGGAGGGCCTGACACAGATACGCAGTATTTT. Its protein product is CASSPLGGPDTDTQYF.